This T cell receptor (beta chain) was profiled in a study of shared clonotypes between healthy human individuals. The V end lost 5 bases, the J end lost 1 base, and 7 bases lay between the germline ends. Germline values: CDR1 SGHDT, CDR2 YYEEEE. The CDR3 consists of 13 residues. Study findings and constraints: Memory subsets had estimated richness that was generally smaller than that of naive subsets.

Several immunoSEQ plates received, in even portions, the genomic DNA of each subset. Assay: immunoSEQ multiplex PCR; the TCRdb copy retains only in-frame clones and omits some. The sample lists millions of clones, around 90% occurring once. Note on this clone: Its antigen is unidentified.

The TCR originated in a man younger than 35 in good health. Sequencing was performed on naive CD4+ T cells sorted from blood. Sample subset: CD45RA+ positively selected. The chain links TRBV5-6 to TRBJ2-1, with D perhaps matching TRBD1 (6 bases). This CDR3 reads CASRRGSYNEQFF. Written as DNA, the CDR3 is TGTGCCAGCAGAAGGGGGTCCTACAATGAGCAGTTCTTC.